These 3 T cell receptor beta chains came from one sample sequenced in a study of shared clonotypes between healthy human individuals. The repertoire was sequenced with immunoSEQ multiplex PCR; TCRdb's copy has only in-frame clones and lacks some. The repertoire consists of more than 500,000 clones, with 90% to 97% occurring once and the leading ten covering around 0.067%. The sequenced material came from naive CD4+ T cells sorted from blood. Subset in this sample: CD45RA+ positively selected. These receptors came from a woman aged 25 to 39 in good health.

CDR3: CATSRVGVVDTQYF. The DNA for the CDR3 is TGTGCCACCAGCAGAGTCGGGGTTGTAGATACGCAGTATTTT. The rearrangement uses TRBV15 and TRBJ2-3; D perhaps matches TRBD2 (5 bases). Trimming left V 1 base short and J 5 bases short, with 10 bases between. Germline CDR1 and CDR2: LNHNV and YYDKDF (reference sequence). The CDR3 is 14 residues long. The complete variable domain, with remaining parts taken from reference TRBV15 and TRBJ2-3, reads DAMVIQNPRYQVTQFGKPVTLSCSQTLNHNVMYWYQQKSSQAPKLLFHYYDKDFNNEADTPDNFQSRRPNTSFCFLDIRSPGLGDTAMYLCATSRVGVVDTQYFGPGTRLTVL.

V and J are TRBV18 and TRBJ2-7; D unresolved. The germline V gene has CDR1 KGHSH and CDR2 LQKENI. The CDR3 consists of 14 residues. Between the trimmed V and J ends, which lost 3 bases and 2 bases, there was a span of 11 bases. In DNA form, the CDR3 reads TGTGCCAGCTCACCCAGTTTCTTACCCTACGAGCAGTACTTC. Translation: CASSPSFLPYEQYF.

The genes are TRBV7-2 and TRBJ2-5; no firm D call. V gave up 6 bases and J gave up 3 bases, with 5 bases separating them. The CDR3 covers 11 residues. CDR1 is SGHTA and CDR2 is FQGNSA in the germline V gene. The DNA of the CDR3 is TGTGCCAGCAGTTTAAAAGAGACCCAGTACTTC. This translates into CASSLKETQYF.